Listed below are T cell receptor beta chains from one sample, sequenced in a study of graft-versus-host responses after intestinal transplantation. Their antigens remain unidentified. TCRdb's copy holds only in-frame clones and misses some; the assay was immunoSEQ multiplex PCR. The table lists roughly 89,000 clones, roughly nine tenths of them singletons. The sample in question was unstimulated CD4+ T cells sorted from spleen or lymph node cells, obtained before intestinal transplant. Every receptor here comes from a human donor who received an intestinal transplant. CDR3s include the opening cysteine and the closing phenylalanine or tryptophan. D genes are given only for firm matches. Clone size is given for some rows only: seen once, a few or many times, or a class if the clone is expanded.

clone size	D gene	V gene	J gene	CDR3 protein	CDR3 DNA
few	.	TRBV9	TRBJ1-1	CASSSRYHREGAFF	TGTGCCAGCAGCTCGCGGTACCACCGAGAAGGAGCTTTCTTT
.	.	TRBV2	TRBJ1-2	CASRTQGTLNYGYTF	TGTGCCAGCAGGACTCAGGGGACCTTAAACTATGGCTACACCTTC
.	TRBD1	TRBV2	TRBJ2-1	CASSEQGAGVINEQFF	TGTGCCAGCAGTGAACAGGGGGCAGGGGTGATCAATGAGCAGTTCTTC
.	.	TRBV5-1	TRBJ1-2	CASSLGDNPNYGYTF	TGCGCCAGCAGCTTGGGTGACAATCCTAACTATGGCTACACCTTC
.	.	TRBV20-1	TRBJ2-7	CVQGDSYEQYF	TGCGTACAGGGAGATTCGTACGAGCAGTACTTC
.	.	TRBV5-4	TRBJ2-7	CASSPRSDSTGEQYF	TGTGCCAGCAGCCCGAGGTCGGACTCCACTGGGGAGCAGTACTTC
.	TRBD1	TRBV28	TRBJ1-6	CASRYRGRNSPLHF	TGTGCCAGCAGATACAGGGGGAGAAATTCACCCCTCCACTTT
.	TRBD1	TRBV4-1	TRBJ2-1	CASSQSDRAYNEQFF	TGCGCCAGCAGCCAATCAGACAGGGCCTACAATGAGCAGTTCTTC
.	.	TRBV7-2	TRBJ2-7	CASSLRIGKGLAYEQYF	TGTGCCAGCAGCTTAAGGATTGGTAAGGGGCTCGCCTACGAGCAGTACTTC
once	TRBD2	TRBV5-1	TRBJ2-2	CASSTAGANTGELFF	TGCGCCAGCAGTACAGCGGGGGCAAACACCGGGGAGCTGTTTTTT
.	TRBD1	TRBV5-1	TRBJ1-1	CASRLGQANTEAFF	TGCGCCAGCAGACTAGGACAGGCGAACACTGAAGCTTTCTTT
.	TRBD1	TRBV5-1	TRBJ1-2	CASSLQGKGYTF	TGCGCCAGCAGCTTACAGGGGAAGGGCTACACCTTC
once	.	TRBV11-2	TRBJ1-5	CASSLGGDQPQHF	TGTGCCAGCAGCTTAGGGGGAGATCAGCCCCAGCATTTT
.	.	TRBV4-3	TRBJ1-6	CASSQDQGTLNSPLHF	TGCGCCAGCAGCCAAGATCAGGGGACACTAAATTCACCCCTCCACTTT
.	.	TRBV7-2	TRBJ2-3	CASSLAGGGLTDTQYF	TGTGCCAGCAGCTTAGCGGGAGGCGGGCTCACAGATACGCAGTATTTT
.	TRBD2	TRBV2	TRBJ2-7	CASSGMRGLAGAEQYF	TGTGCCAGCAGTGGTATGCGCGGACTAGCGGGAGCCGAGCAGTACTTC
.	TRBD1	TRBV19	TRBJ2-7	CASSIGTGASYEQYF	TGTGCCAGTAGTATTGGGACAGGGGCCTCCTACGAGCAGTACTTC
.	.	TRBV18	TRBJ1-1	CASPSTVMNTEAFF	TGTGCCAGCCCGTCGACAGTCATGAACACTGAAGCTTTCTTT
.	.	TRBV11-3	TRBJ2-7	CASSLLSGLLYEQYF	TGTGCCAGCAGCTTATTGTCGGGACTCCTCTACGAGCAGTACTTC
.	.	TRBV12-2	TRBJ2-7	CASRLRGSDYEQYF	TGTGCAAGTCGCTTAAGAGGGTCAGATTACGAGCAGTACTTC
.	.	TRBV6-5	TRBJ1-6	CASSRGLPPLHF	TGTGCCAGCTCGCGGGGACTTCCCCCCCTCCACTTT
once	TRBD1	TRBV5-1	TRBJ2-5	CASSPSPGQGQYF	TGCGCCAGCAGCCCTAGCCCGGGACAGGGGCAGTACTTC
.	TRBD2	TRBV30	TRBJ2-2	CAWSVLGGRTGELFF	TGTGCCTGGAGTGTACTGGGAGGGCGCACCGGGGAGCTGTTTTTT
.	.	TRBV30	TRBJ2-1	CAWSVGGSLEEQFF	TGTGCCTGGAGTGTGGGAGGCTCACTAGAAGAGCAGTTCTTC
once	TRBD2	TRBV7-8	TRBJ2-7	CASSSMGTSGRPWYF	TGTGCCAGCAGCTCGATGGGGACTAGCGGGAGGCCGTGGTACTTC
few	TRBD1	TRBV6-6	TRBJ2-1	CASSYGQGRRNEQFF	TGTGCCAGCAGTTACGGACAGGGACGGCGGAATGAGCAGTTCTTC
once	TRBD1	TRBV19	TRBJ2-3	CASSPGQPSTDTQYF	TGTGCCAGTAGCCCGGGACAGCCTAGCACAGATACGCAGTATTTT
.	.	TRBV21-1	TRBJ1-4	CASSHREVRSNEKLFF	TGTGCCAGCAGCCACAGGGAAGTGAGGTCTAATGAAAAACTGTTTTTT
.	.	TRBV29-1	TRBJ2-3	CSVVGGGTDTQYF	TGCAGCGTTGTAGGAGGGGGCACAGATACGCAGTATTTT
.	TRBD2	TRBV6-5	TRBJ2-4	CASSYGRGGVNIQYF	TGTGCCAGCAGTTACGGGCGGGGGGGTGTAAACATTCAGTACTTC
.	.	TRBV9	TRBJ2-5	CASSQGGTVQETQYF	TGTGCCAGCAGCCAAGGAGGGACAGTCCAAGAGACCCAGTACTTC
.	TRBD1	TRBV13	TRBJ1-1	CASSLGKWDSNTEAFF	TGTGCCAGCAGCTTAGGTAAGTGGGACAGCAACACTGAAGCTTTCTTT
.	.	TRBV10-3	TRBJ1-1	CAISDRSSNTEAFF	TGTGCCATCAGTGACAGGTCCTCGAACACTGAAGCTTTCTTT
.	.	TRBV4-2	TRBJ2-1	CASSKELEARPYNEQFF	TGTGCCAGCAGCAAAGAATTGGAGGCCCGCCCCTACAATGAGCAGTTCTTC
few	TRBD1	TRBV6-1	TRBJ1-5	CASTTGVRNQPQHF	TGTGCCAGCACAACAGGGGTACGCAATCAGCCCCAGCATTTT
once	.	TRBV4-2	TRBJ1-1	CASSQALGRGRGFHTEAFF	TGTGCCAGCAGCCAAGCCCTGGGGAGGGGCAGGGGCTTTCACACTGAAGCTTTCTTT
.	.	TRBV6-5	TRBJ1-5	CASSEGREGQPQHF	TGTGCCAGCAGTGAAGGGCGGGAGGGACAGCCCCAGCATTTT
.	.	TRBV15	TRBJ2-7	CATSRGGDSYEQYF	TGTGCCACCAGCAGAGGTGGTGATAGCTACGAGCAGTACTTC